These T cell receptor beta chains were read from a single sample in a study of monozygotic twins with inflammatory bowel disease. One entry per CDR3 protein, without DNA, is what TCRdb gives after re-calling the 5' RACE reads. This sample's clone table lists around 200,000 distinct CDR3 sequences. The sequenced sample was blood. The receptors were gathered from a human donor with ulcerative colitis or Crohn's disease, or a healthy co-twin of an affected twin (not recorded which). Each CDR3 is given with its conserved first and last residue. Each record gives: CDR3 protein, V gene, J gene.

CASRSGELGSPLHF	TRBV5-1	TRBJ1-6
CASSLRQSNYGYTF	TRBV12-3/TRBV12-4	TRBJ1-2
CASSLETGNTYEQYF	TRBV7-6	TRBJ2-7
CASSRTGRDTEAFF	TRBV18	TRBJ1-1
CASSPRNAEKLFF	TRBV18	TRBJ1-4
CASSDGVRGYTF	TRBV2	TRBJ1-2
CASSLAGHTEAFF	TRBV5-1	TRBJ1-1
CASTTSLETQYF	TRBV10-2	TRBJ2-5
CASSPEGVIDEQFF	TRBV5-1	TRBJ2-1
CASSFLTPGIGEAFF	TRBV12-3/TRBV12-4	TRBJ1-1
CASSRTPPRGGVYNEQFF	TRBV4-1	TRBJ2-1
CASSLDPTGIRLTEAFF	TRBV5-1	TRBJ1-1
CASRLAGTEAFF	TRBV5-1	TRBJ1-1
CASSLAGENYGYTF	TRBV7-8	TRBJ1-2
CASSLQSQETQYF	TRBV12-3/TRBV12-4	TRBJ2-5
CASTQNRGANYGYTF	TRBV6-1	TRBJ1-2
CSADRANLYSNQPQHF	TRBV20-1	TRBJ1-5
CASSLTGEQFF	TRBV5-1	TRBJ2-1
CASSSQNVGEYGYTF	TRBV5-4	TRBJ1-2
CASSWSGRPEYNEQFF	TRBV7-8	TRBJ2-1
CASARGVPSSYNSPLHF	TRBV2	TRBJ1-6
CASILPPSEEQFF	TRBV5-6	TRBJ2-1
CASSYSAGVLNNEQFF	TRBV6-5	TRBJ2-1
CASSLDRPNQPQHF	TRBV11-2	TRBJ1-5
CASSFKTGVDNYGYTF	TRBV5-5	TRBJ1-2
CASSPEGISNQPQHF	TRBV27	TRBJ1-5
CASSAQQGLRTEAFF	TRBV5-1	TRBJ1-1
CASSPRTSSGELFF	TRBV6-1	TRBJ2-2
CASSLDLAGGPYNEQFF	TRBV7-3	TRBJ2-1
CASSEARERSYEQYF	TRBV6-1	TRBJ2-7
CASSLGDRDNSPLHF	TRBV9	TRBJ1-6
CASSGTNQETQYF	TRBV19	TRBJ2-5
CASSLAVWGQGTEAFF	TRBV5-1	TRBJ1-1
CASSFSDTEAFF	TRBV12-3/TRBV12-4	TRBJ1-1
CSALPSGGPRNEQYF	TRBV20-1	TRBJ2-7
CASSRAEGGNYGYTF	TRBV5-1	TRBJ1-2
CSAHGGAESTEQFF	TRBV20-1	TRBJ2-1
CASSIFRESEKLFF	TRBV19	TRBJ1-4
CASSHPGGGTDTQYF	TRBV4-1	TRBJ2-3
CASSSWGTGGGPAYGYTF	TRBV5-6	TRBJ1-2
CASSSPPWEGLNTEAFF	TRBV12-3/TRBV12-4	TRBJ1-1
CASSFNPRAYGYTF	TRBV12-3/TRBV12-4	TRBJ1-2
CASSSQGVGGYTF	TRBV11-2	TRBJ1-2
CSARVPAGGPMQFF	TRBV20-1	TRBJ2-1
CASGRGQGAKEELFF	TRBV12-5	TRBJ2-2
CASSTGTYGSPLHF	TRBV27	TRBJ1-6
CASSPFEESGELFF	TRBV18	TRBJ2-2
CASSPPGSMADTQYF	TRBV7-9	TRBJ2-3
CSVVRDVVTEAFF	TRBV29-1	TRBJ1-1
CASSELAGANEQFF	TRBV5-5	TRBJ2-1
CASRHPAGGRGVDTEAFF	TRBV27	TRBJ1-1
CATSGGTLGTQYF	TRBV24-1	TRBJ2-5
CASSLSGEDYGYTF	TRBV7-9	TRBJ1-2
CASSLADGGGTDTQYF	TRBV7-2	TRBJ2-3
CASSFGGGNTDAFF	TRBV5-1	TRBJ1-1
CSALGAGANLGYMAQYF	TRBV20-1	TRBJ2-5
CASSPIQGLSTDTQYF	TRBV5-1	TRBJ2-3
CASSQDMPLGQPQHF	TRBV19	TRBJ1-5